In this sample, the clone carrying this T cell receptor (beta chain) turned up many times. Its antigen is unidentified. Per the germline V gene, CDR1 is SGDLS and CDR2 is YYNGEE. V trimming: 0 bases; J trimming: 0 bases; junction bases outside the gene matches: 5. This CDR3 is built from 16 residues. Primers used in a second PCR of roughly 6 to 11 cycles were a sample-barcoded 5' primer and a J-beta primer mix. Each cDNA molecule received a tag from a template-switch adaptor that had 12 random nucleotides. Using its own MiXCR run on the 5' RACE reads, TCRdb lists one record per CDR3 protein. In the table there are 870,000 or so distinct CDR3 sequences, about 28% of which are singletons. These data belong to a study of blood T cells in healthy people across ages. Study results and limitations: Naive and antigen-experienced cells could not be conclusively compared, given unsorted PBMCs.

The V gene is TRBV9, the J gene TRBJ2-5; 7 bases line up with TRBD2. The clonotype comes from an elderly woman in good health. The sequenced sample consisted of blood. CDR3 DNA: TGTGCCAGCAGCGTAGGCTCAGCGGGGTACCAAGAGACCCAGTACTTC. Translation gives CASSVGSAGYQETQYF.